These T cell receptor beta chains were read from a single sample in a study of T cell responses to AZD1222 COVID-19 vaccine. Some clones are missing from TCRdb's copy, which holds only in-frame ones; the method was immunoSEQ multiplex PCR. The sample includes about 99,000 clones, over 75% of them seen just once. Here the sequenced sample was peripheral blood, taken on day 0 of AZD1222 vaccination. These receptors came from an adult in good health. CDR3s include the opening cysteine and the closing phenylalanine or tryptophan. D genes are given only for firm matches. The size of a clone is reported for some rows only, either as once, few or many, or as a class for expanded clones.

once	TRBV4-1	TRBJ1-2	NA	CASSQDSPSANYGYTF	TGCGCCAGCAGCCAAGATTCGCCGTCGGCTAACTATGGCTACACCTTC
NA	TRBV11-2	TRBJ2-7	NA	CASSLGRRYEQYF	TGTGCCAGCAGCTTAGGACGGCGCTACGAGCAGTACTTC
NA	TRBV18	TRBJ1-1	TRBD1	CASSPRQGAMNTEAFF	TGTGCCAGCTCACCACGACAGGGGGCCATGAACACTGAAGCTTTCTTT
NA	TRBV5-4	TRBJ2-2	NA	CASSLVSLPGELFF	TGTGCCAGCAGCTTGGTGTCGCTACCCGGGGAGCTGTTTTTT
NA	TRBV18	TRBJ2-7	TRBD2	CASSYYGTSGNDEQYF	TGTGCCAGCTCTTACTACGGGACTAGCGGGAACGACGAGCAGTACTTC
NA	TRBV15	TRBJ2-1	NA	CATSRSLGGEQFF	TGTGCCACCAGCAGATCGCTGGGAGGAGAGCAGTTCTTC
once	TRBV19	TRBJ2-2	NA	CASSMQGVAGELFF	TGTGCCAGTAGTATGCAGGGAGTAGCCGGGGAGCTGTTTTTT
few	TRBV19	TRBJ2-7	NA	CASSRLVTGIHEQYF	TGTGCCAGTAGTCGCTTAGTCACAGGCATCCACGAGCAGTACTTC
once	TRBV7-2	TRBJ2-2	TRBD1	CASRSQGTGELFF	TGTGCCAGTCGATCACAGGGGACCGGGGAGCTGTTTTTT
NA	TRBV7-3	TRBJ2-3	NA	CASSLVGFTDTQYF	TGTGCCAGCAGCTTAGTGGGCTTCACAGATACGCAGTATTTT
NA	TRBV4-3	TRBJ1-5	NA	CASSQELGSHQPQHF	TGCGCCAGCAGCCAAGAGCTCGGCTCTCATCAGCCCCAGCATTTT
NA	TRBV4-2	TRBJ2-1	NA	CASSQALTTGGAYNEQFF	TGTGCCAGCAGCCAAGCCCTAACCACAGGGGGGGCCTACAATGAGCAGTTCTTC
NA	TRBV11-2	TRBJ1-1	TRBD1	CASRPILGQGRTAFF	TGTGCCAGCAGACCGATATTGGGACAGGGGAGAACGGCTTTCTTT
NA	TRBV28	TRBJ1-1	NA	CASSPNSGNTEAFF	TGTGCCAGCAGCCCGAACAGCGGGAACACTGAAGCTTTCTTT
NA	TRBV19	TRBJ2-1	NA	CASSSRAFYNEQFF	TGTGCCAGTAGTTCAAGAGCGTTTTACAATGAGCAGTTCTTC